Each of the 14 T cell receptor beta chains below was sequenced from the same sample in a study of T-cell memory formation after mild COVID-19. TCRdb re-called the 5' RACE reads through MiXCR, storing one row per CDR3 protein. The table records 400,000 to 500,000 distinct CDR3 sequences, about a sixth of them present only once. Sequenced input: PBMCs or a T cell subset sorted from them (not recorded which). Receptors were obtained from a man between 18 and 35 years old who had mild COVID-19 (a few samples of this study predate the infection). Cell type and time point are not known.

This clonotype has a handful of counts. The chain has TRBV24-1 and TRBJ1-6; tentative D call: TRBD1 (5 bases). Per the germline V gene, CDR1 is KGHDR and CDR2 is SFDVKD. The CDR3 is 15 residues long. Between the trimmed V and J ends, which lost 0 bases and 9 bases, there was a span of 11 bases. This CDR3 reads CATSDLQGGSSPLHF. The DNA of the CDR3 is TGTGCCACCAGTGATTTGCAGGGTGGAAGTTCACCCCTCCACTTT.

This clonotype was counted at least ten times. V gene TRBV5-1 combines with J gene TRBJ2-6; D uncertain. The V gene lost 7 bases and the J gene lost 0 bases, with 11 bases spanning the gap. The CDR3 runs 15 residues. Germline V gives CDR1 SGHRS, CDR2 YFSETQ. The DNA of the CDR3 is TGCGCCAGCGGTGAGTCCAACTCTGGGGCCAACGTCCTGACTTTC. Its translation is CASGESNSGANVLTF.

J is TRBJ1-6 and V is TRBV7-2; D remains ambiguous. Germline V CDR1 and CDR2: SGHTA, FQGNSA. V shed 5 bases and J shed 7 bases, with 9 bases lying between them. The CDR3 totals 13 residues. The CDR3 sequence: CASSTGINSPLHF. The CDR3 DNA reads TGTGCCAGCAGCACGGGAATAAATTCACCCCTCCACTTT.

V is TRBV27 and J is TRBJ1-2; D is uncertain. V was trimmed by 3 bases and J by 0 bases, leaving 11 bases between them. Germline V gene data show CDR1 as MNHEY and CDR2 as SMNVEV (reference sequence). CDR3 length equals 15 residues. In DNA form, the CDR3 reads TGTGCCAGCAGTTTTAGTCTTGGGGCTAACTATGGCTACACCTTC. Residues: CASSFSLGANYGYTF.

This clonotype was counted a few times. V gene TRBV5-1 combines with J gene TRBJ1-1; possible D gene TRBD1, 6 bases. This CDR3 region has 15 residues. CDR1 SGHRS and CDR2 YFSETQ come from the germline V gene. V lost 1 base and J lost 0, with 10 bases in between. As DNA, the CDR3 is TGCGCCAGCAGCTTGAGGGGGTCAATGAACACTGAAGCTTTCTTT. It is translated as CASSLRGSMNTEAFF.

V usage is TRBV2 and J usage is TRBJ2-2; D is uncertain. Germline CDR1 reads SNHLY; CDR2 reads FYNNEI. The CDR3 loop spans 17 amino acids. Trimming stripped 7 bases from V and 0 bases from J, with 18 bases between. The CDR3 DNA sequence: TGTGCCAGCAATACAAAGGACGGCACGACGAACACCGGGGAGCTGTTTTTT. This translates into CASNTKDGTTNTGELFF.

This chain joins TRBV29-1 and TRBJ1-1; a weak D match, TRBD1 (5 bases). Trimming stripped 4 bases from V and 4 bases from J, with 10 bases between. Germline V gene lookup returns CDR1 SQVTM and CDR2 ANQGSEA. This CDR3 comprises 12 residues. CDR3 sequence (DNA): TGCAGCGTTGCAGGGTGGGTCACTGAAGCTTTCTTT. This codes for CSVAGWVTEAFF.

This clonotype was recorded many times. The chain has TRBV5-1 and TRBJ1-1; the D is unclear. This CDR3 comprises 12 residues. Per germline, CDR1 SGHRS and CDR2 YFSETQ. The V end was cut by 3 bases, the J end by 1 base, with 4 bases between. The CDR3 loop is CASSSENTEAFF. The CDR3 DNA reads as TGCGCCAGCAGCTCAGAGAACACTGAAGCTTTCTTT. The full variable domain, with the rest looked up from reference TRBV5-1 and TRBJ1-1, is KAGVTQTPRYLIKTRGQQVTLSCSPISGHRSVSWYQQTPGQGLQFLFEYFSETQRNKGNFPGRFSGRQFSNSRSEMNVSTLELGDSALYLCASSSENTEAFFGQGTRLTVV.

Worth noting for this clonotype: The junction differs from germline at one of its ends, possibly a read error. The rearrangement uses TRBV11-2 and TRBJ1-2; no definite D call. CDR1 is SGHAT and CDR2 is FQNNGV in the germline V gene. This CDR3 contains 12 residues. CDR3 DNA sequence: TGTGCCAGCAGTTTAGATCAGTATGGCTACACCTTC. It encodes CASSLDQYGYTF.

J is TRBJ2-3 and V is TRBV4-1; no definite D call. The CDR3 totals 13 residues. Germline assignment: CDR1 MGHRA and CDR2 YSYEKL. V was trimmed by 1 base and J by 4 bases, leaving 6 bases between them. The CDR3 DNA reads as TGCGCCAGCAGCCAAGCGGCTGCAGATACGCAGTATTTT. Translating it yields CASSQAAADTQYF.

This clonotype was seen a handful of times. The chain carries TRBV6-6 and TRBJ1-5; 7 bases are a match to TRBD1. V shed 0 bases and J 9 bases; nucleotides not matched to a gene: 8. The CDR3 length is 15 residues. Germline-derived CDR1 and CDR2 are MNHNY and SVGAGI (reference sequence). The CDR3 is CASSYSSRGGGPQHF. The CDR3 coding sequence is TGTGCCAGCAGTTACTCCAGCAGGGGGGGTGGGCCCCAGCATTTT.

V gene TRBV7-2 combines with J gene TRBJ2-7; D gene ambiguous. The germline V and J ends were trimmed by 5 bases and 2 bases, with 13 bases remaining between them. This CDR3 has 14 amino acids. Germline V gene data show CDR1 as SGHTA and CDR2 as FQGNSA. CDR3 residues: CASSPRRSAYEQYF. In DNA, the CDR3 is TGTGCCAGCAGCCCCAGGCGGTCGGCCTACGAGCAGTACTTC.

The chain has TRBV6-5 and TRBJ2-1; D is undetermined. With 5 bases removed from V and 8 bases from J, the gap between germline ends came to 10 bases. This CDR3 has 12 amino acids. Germline V CDR1 and CDR2: MNHEY, SVGAGI. The CDR3 DNA reads TGTGCCAGCAGTCACGCCCAGGATGAGCAGTTCTTC. It codes for CASSHAQDEQFF.

This clonotype was counted only a few times. The chain has TRBV6-5 and TRBJ2-3, with 8 bases matching TRBD1. Trimming took 7 bases from V and 4 from J; bases not matched to a gene: 10. Germline V gene sequence: CDR1 MNHEY, CDR2 SVGAGI. CDR3 length equals 15 residues. The chain's CDR3 is CASTNSPGGPDTQYF. For the CDR3, the DNA is TGTGCCAGCACCAACTCGCCAGGGGGCCCAGATACGCAGTATTTT.